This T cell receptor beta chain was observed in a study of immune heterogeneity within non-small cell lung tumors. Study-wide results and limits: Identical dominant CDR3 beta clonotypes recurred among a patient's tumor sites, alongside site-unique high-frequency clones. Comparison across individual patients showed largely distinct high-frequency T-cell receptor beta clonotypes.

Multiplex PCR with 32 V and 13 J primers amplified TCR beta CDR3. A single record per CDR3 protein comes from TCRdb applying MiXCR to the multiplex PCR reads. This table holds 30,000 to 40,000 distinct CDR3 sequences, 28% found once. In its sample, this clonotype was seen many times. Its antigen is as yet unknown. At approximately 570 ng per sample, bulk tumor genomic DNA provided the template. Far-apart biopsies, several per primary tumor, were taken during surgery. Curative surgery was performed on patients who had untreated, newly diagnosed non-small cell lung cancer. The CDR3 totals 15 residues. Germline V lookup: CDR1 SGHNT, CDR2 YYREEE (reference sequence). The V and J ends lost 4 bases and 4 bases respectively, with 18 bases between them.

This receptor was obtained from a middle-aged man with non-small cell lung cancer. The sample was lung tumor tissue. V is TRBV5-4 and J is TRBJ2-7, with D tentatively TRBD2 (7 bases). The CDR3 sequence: CASSPRGASAYEQYF. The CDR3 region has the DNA TGTGCCAGCAGCCCCCGGGGGGCTAGCGCTTACGAGCAGTACTTC. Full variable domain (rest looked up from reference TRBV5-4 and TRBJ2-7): ETGVTQSPTHLIKTRGQQVTLRCSSQSGHNTVSWYQQALGQGPQFIFQYYREEENGRGNFPPRFSGLQFPNYSSELNVNALELDDSALYLCASSPRGASAYEQYFGPGTRLTVT.